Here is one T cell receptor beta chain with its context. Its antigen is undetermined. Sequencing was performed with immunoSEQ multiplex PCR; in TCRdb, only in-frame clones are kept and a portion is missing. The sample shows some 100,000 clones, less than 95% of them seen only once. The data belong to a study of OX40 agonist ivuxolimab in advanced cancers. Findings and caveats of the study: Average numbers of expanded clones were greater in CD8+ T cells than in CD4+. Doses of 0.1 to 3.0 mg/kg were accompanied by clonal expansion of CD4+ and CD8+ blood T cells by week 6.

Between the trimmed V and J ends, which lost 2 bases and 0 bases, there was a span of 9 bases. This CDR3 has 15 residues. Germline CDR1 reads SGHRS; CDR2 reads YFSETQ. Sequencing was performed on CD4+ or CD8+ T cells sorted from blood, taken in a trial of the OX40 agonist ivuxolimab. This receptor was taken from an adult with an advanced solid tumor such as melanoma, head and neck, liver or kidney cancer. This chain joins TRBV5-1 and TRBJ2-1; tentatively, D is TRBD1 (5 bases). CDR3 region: CASSFDSRSYNEQFF. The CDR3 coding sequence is TGCGCCAGCAGCTTCGACAGTCGCTCCTACAATGAGCAGTTCTTC.